The 30 T cell receptor beta chains below all came from one sample that was sequenced in a study of blood T cell repertoires in COVID-19. Clones were sequenced by immunoSEQ multiplex PCR, and TCRdb holds only the in-frame ones, with some missing. The table includes 150,000 to 180,000 clones, around three quarters detected once. What was sequenced was peripheral blood. These receptors originate from an older man with acute or convalescent COVID-19.

J is TRBJ2-5 and V is TRBV5-1; 8 nucleotides align to TRBD1. Per germline, CDR1 SGHRS and CDR2 YFSETQ. V trimming: 7 bases; J trimming: 5 bases; junction bases outside the gene matches: 10. The CDR3 is 14 amino acids. The CDR3 region is CASSGQGRRETQYF. The CDR3 DNA reads TGCGCCAGCTCAGGACAGGGTCGGAGGGAGACCCAGTACTTC.

The J gene is TRBJ2-7, the V gene TRBV6-5; TRBD1 aligns across 9 bases. The V gene end was trimmed by 4 bases and the J gene end by 1 base; junction bases not matched to a gene: 2. The CDR3 loop spans 14 amino acids. Germline-derived CDR1 and CDR2 are MNHEY and SVGAGI. The CDR3: CASSSGQGSYEQYV. The CDR3 DNA sequence: TGTGCCAGCAGTTCGGGACAGGGTTCCTACGAGCAGTACGTC.

The chain recombines TRBV5-1 with TRBJ2-3; 8 bases match TRBD2. There are 16 residues in the CDR3. The J segment lost 2 bases and the V segment lost 4 bases, leaving 9 bases of the junction unmatched. CDR1 is SGHRS and CDR2 is YFSETQ in the germline V gene. CDR3 DNA: TGCGCCAGCAGCCCGGGGGCGGGGGGCGCCACAGATACGCAGTATTTT. Translating it yields CASSPGAGGATDTQYF.

The gene calls are TRBV12-2 and TRBJ2-2; the D call of TRBD2 is as the table states it, not checked on the DNA. TRBV12-2 is annotated as a pseudogene. CDR3 length equals 17 residues. CDR3 sequence (DNA): TGTGCAAGTCGCCCCCCGCGTGGAGGAAAATGGGGCGGGGAGCTGTTTTTT. Protein: CASRPPRGGKWGGELFF.

The V call is TRBV11-2, the J call TRBJ2-5; TRBD2 agrees at 7 bases. V lost 1 base and J lost 7; bases outside the gene matches: 6. Germline lookup yields CDR1 SGHAT and CDR2 FQNNGV. The CDR3 covers 14 residues. The CDR3 spells CASSLGSGGGTQYF. CDR3 DNA sequence: TGTGCCAGCAGCTTAGGGTCCGGCGGGGGGACCCAGTACTTC.

This clone was detected only a few times. The chain carries TRBV4-2 and TRBJ1-2, with D perhaps TRBD1 (5 bases). In germline, CDR1 is LGHNA, CDR2 YNFKEQ. V was clipped by 0 bases and J by 4 bases, with 15 bases between them. There are 16 residues in the CDR3. The CDR3 loop is CASSQEAGRKSYGYTF. The CDR3 DNA reads TGTGCCAGCAGCCAAGAGGCGGGGCGCAAATCCTATGGCTACACCTTC.

The chain employs TRBV2 and TRBJ1-2, with TRBD1 as a possible D gene (5 bases). This CDR3 is built from 12 residues. Germline loops: CDR1 SNHLY, CDR2 FYNNEI. Trimming pared 10 bases from V and 3 bases from J, leaving 12 bases between. This CDR3 is CATGGTDYGYTF. The CDR3 nucleotides read TGTGCCACCGGGGGGACGGACTATGGCTACACCTTC. Combining the CDR3 with reference TRBV2 and TRBJ1-2 gives the whole variable domain EPEVTQTPSHQVTQMGQEVILRCVPISNHLYFYWYRQILGQKVEFLVSFYNNEISEKSEIFDDQFSVERPDGSNFTLKIRSTKLEDSAMYFCATGGTDYGYTFGSGTRLTVV.

The J gene is TRBJ2-3, the V gene TRBV19, with D perhaps matching TRBD2 (6 bases). The CDR3 spans 16 residues. The V end was cut by 3 bases, the J end by 4 bases, with 17 bases between. The germline V gene has CDR1 LNHDA and CDR2 SQIVND (reference sequence). CDR3 residues: CASSMRDGNRADTQYF. CDR3 coding DNA: TGTGCCAGTAGTATGCGGGACGGTAATAGGGCAGATACGCAGTATTTT.

The rearrangement links TRBV7-6 to TRBJ2-2, with unresolved D. Germline V gene lookup returns CDR1 SGHVS and CDR2 FNYEAQ. The CDR3 loop spans 13 amino acids. Trimming took 3 bases from V and 5 from J, leaving 7 bases between them. CDR3 amino acids: CASSFPGTGELFF. The CDR3 coding sequence is TGTGCCAGCAGCTTTCCGGGTACCGGGGAGCTGTTTTTT.

CDR3 in amino acids: CASSDPLGGNIQYF. Written as DNA, the CDR3 is TGTGCCAGCAGTGACCCCCTAGGGGGAAACATTCAGTACTTC. This sequence joins TRBV6-1 and TRBJ2-4; perhaps TRBD1 as D (6 bases). Deletions cut 3 bases from V and 6 bases from J, with 12 bases between. Germline loops: CDR1 MNHNS, CDR2 SASEGT. The CDR3 has 14 residues.

The chain links TRBV18 to TRBJ1-2, with 9 bases that match TRBD1. Germline trimming cut 3 bases from V and 4 bases from J; bases unmatched to any gene: 3. The CDR3 loop spans 14 amino acids. Germline-derived CDR1 and CDR2 are KGHSH and LQKENI. As DNA, the CDR3 is TGTGCCAGCTCACCCCTGGACAGGGGCTATGGCTACACCTTC. This gives the protein CASSPLDRGYGYTF.

The chain couples TRBV27 to TRBJ1-4; D uncertain. The V end lost 2 bases, the J end lost 0 bases, and 16 bases lay between the germline ends. This CDR3 has 18 amino acids. Germline lookup yields CDR1 MNHEY and CDR2 SMNVEV (reference sequence). As DNA, the CDR3 is TGTGCCAGCAGTTTACGGGCCGGAGGTTTACCAACTAATGAAAAACTGTTTTTT. Its translation is CASSLRAGGLPTNEKLFF. The full variable domain, with the rest looked up from reference TRBV27 and TRBJ1-4, is EAQVTQNPRYLITVTGKKLTVTCSQNMNHEYMSWYRQDPGLGLRQIYYSMNVEVTDKGDVPEGYKVSRKEKRNFPLILESPSPNQTSLYFCASSLRAGGLPTNEKLFFGSGTQLSVL.

The chain couples TRBV4-2 to TRBJ1-2; D gene uncertain. Deletions cut 1 base from V and 2 bases from J, with 8 bases between. The CDR3 totals 14 residues. Germline lookup yields CDR1 LGHNA and CDR2 YNFKEQ. The CDR3: CASSQGGENYGYTF. DNA for the CDR3: TGTGCCAGCAGCCAAGGCGGAGAAAACTATGGCTACACCTTC.

The chain recombines TRBV21-1 with TRBJ2-7; the table's D call of TRBD1 was not tested on the DNA. TRBV21-1 is a recognized pseudogene. This CDR3 has 14 residues. The CDR3 DNA is TGTGCCAGCCGATTTGCACCCAGGGGGTGCGAGCAGTACTTC. Residues: CASRFAPRGCEQYF.

V usage is TRBV6-6 and J usage is TRBJ1-1; D possibly corresponds to TRBD1 (5 bases). Germline V CDR1 and CDR2: MNHNY, SVGAGI (reference sequence). The CDR3 has 13 residues. V lost 10 bases to trimming and J lost 1 base, with 13 bases between them. The CDR3 loop is CAMRRGTNTEAFF. CDR3 nucleotides: TGTGCCATGAGGCGGGGGACGAACACTGAAGCTTTCTTT.

V usage is TRBV6-5 and J usage is TRBJ2-7; 9 bases match TRBD1. Trimming removed 6 bases from V and 6 bases from J; junction bases left unmatched: 9. The CDR3 runs 14 residues. Per germline, CDR1 MNHEY and CDR2 SVGAGI. The CDR3 here is CASRPGTGWSEQYV. The CDR3 DNA reads as TGTGCCAGCAGACCCGGGACAGGGTGGTCCGAGCAGTACGTC.

The chain is built from TRBV4-3 and TRBJ2-2, with TRBD2 matching over 7 bases. The ends lost 3 bases at V and 6 bases at J; junction bases unmatched: 13. The CDR3 totals 17 residues. Germline CDR1 is LGHNA and CDR2 is YSLEER. CDR3 in DNA: TGCGCCAGCAGCCACCGACCGGGGGGAGGTATCGCCGGGGAGCTGTTTTTT. Amino acids: CASSHRPGGGIAGELFF.

The rearrangement joins TRBV6-5 to TRBJ1-5; unclear D gene. Deletions cut 6 bases from V and 0 bases from J, with 6 bases between. The CDR3 loop spans 13 amino acids. Germline V gene sequence: CDR1 MNHEY, CDR2 SVGAGI. The CDR3 DNA reads TGTGCCAGCAGGGTAGCTAGCAATCAGCCCCAGCATTTT. The encoded protein is CASRVASNQPQHF.

The chain carries TRBV5-1 and TRBJ2-5; 7 nucleotides align to TRBD1. V dropped 0 bases and J dropped 9; count of bases not matched to a gene: 11. The CDR3 has 15 residues. Germline CDR1 is SGHRS and CDR2 is YFSETQ. Here the CDR3 reads CASSLGQGRFEPQYF. The DNA of the CDR3 is TGCGCCAGCAGCTTGGGACAGGGTAGATTTGAGCCCCAGTACTTC.

This clone was counted once. V is TRBV7-3 and J is TRBJ2-1; D gene unclear. CDR3 length: 12 amino acids. Germline V gene data show CDR1 as SGHTA and CDR2 as FQGTGA. Trimming took 5 bases from V and 9 from J, leaving 11 bases between them. For the CDR3, the DNA is TGTGCCAGCAGCCGCAGTGACACTGAGCAGTTCTTC. Its protein product is CASSRSDTEQFF. The variable domain in full, completed from reference TRBV7-3 and TRBJ2-1, reads GAGVSQTPSNKVTEKGKYVELRCDPISGHTALYWYRQSLGQGPEFLIYFQGTGAADDSGLPNDRFFAVRPEGSVSTLKIQRTERGDSAVYLCASSRSDTEQFFGPGTRLTVL.

The chain employs TRBV6-5 and TRBJ2-5, with D perhaps matching TRBD2 (7 bases). Germline CDR1 and CDR2: MNHEY and SVGAGI. V lost 11 bases, J lost 0 bases, and 16 bases lay in between. CDR3 length: 14 amino acids. The DNA for the CDR3 is TGTGCCCGGGGGGCGCAGGGGCACCAAGAGACCCAGTACTTC. This codes for CARGAQGHQETQYF.

V and J are TRBV18 and TRBJ1-2; D might be TRBD1 (6 bases). Per germline, CDR1 KGHSH and CDR2 LQKENI. The CDR3 sequence is 16 residues long. Deletions cut 0 bases from V and 6 bases from J, with 17 bases between. The CDR3 region is CASSPPAQQGRHGYTF. In nucleotides, the CDR3 is TGTGCCAGCTCACCACCCGCCCAACAGGGAAGACATGGCTACACCTTC.

The rearrangement links TRBV11-3 to TRBJ2-5; TRBD1 aligns across 7 bases. V shed 5 bases, J shed 2 bases, and the junction held 8 bases outside the gene matches. The CDR3 is 15 amino acids. Germline CDR1 and CDR2: SGHNT and YENEEA. DNA of the CDR3: TGTGCCAGCAGCGGAAGCCAGGGACAGCAAGAGACCCAGTACTTC. Its translation is CASSGSQGQQETQYF. The full variable domain, its missing parts supplied by reference TRBV11-3 and TRBJ2-5, is EAGVVQSPRYKIIEKKQPVAFWCNPISGHNTLYWYLQNLGQGPELLIRYENEEAVDDSQLPKDRFSAERLKGVDSTLKIQPAELGDSAVYLCASSGSQGQQETQYFGPGTRLLVL.

The count of this clone is one. The genes are TRBV30 and TRBJ2-2; 8 nucleotides align to TRBD2. The length of the CDR3 is 14 residues. Germline V CDR1 and CDR2: GTSNPN, SVGIG (reference sequence). The ends lost 5 bases at V and 4 bases at J; junction bases unmatched: 6. Here the CDR3 reads CAWGRGAGTGELFF. The CDR3 region has the DNA TGTGCCTGGGGGCGGGGGGCGGGCACCGGGGAGCTGTTTTTT.

The chain links TRBV3-1 (or the pseudogene TRBV3-2) to TRBJ2-3, with a tentative D call TRBD2 (6 bases). Germline V CDR1 and CDR2: LGHDT, YNNKEL (reference sequence). The CDR3 has 17 amino acids. Trimming removed 1 base from V and 0 bases from J, with 14 bases in between. CDR3 region: CASSQGLGGVSTDTQYF. CDR3 nucleotides: TGTGCCAGCAGCCAAGGCCTGGGCGGGGTCAGCACAGATACGCAGTATTTT.

This clone was seen only once. The genes are TRBV7-9 and TRBJ1-4; 9 nucleotides align to TRBD1. CDR1 and CDR2 (germline): SEHNR, FQNEAQ (reference sequence). V lost 5 bases to trimming and J lost 2 bases; unmatched junction nucleotides: 9. This CDR3 contains 17 residues. CDR3 region: CASSETGQGSTNEKLFF. CDR3 nucleotide sequence: TGTGCCAGCAGCGAGACGGGACAGGGATCGACTAATGAAAAACTGTTTTTT.

The chain couples TRBV2 to TRBJ2-1; D not resolved. The CDR3 spans 12 residues. The germline CDR1 and CDR2 sequences are SNHLY and FYNNEI. V was clipped by 4 bases and J by 9 bases, with 10 bases between them. The chain's CDR3 is CASSVHSGEQFF. DNA for the CDR3: TGTGCCAGCAGTGTCCACTCGGGTGAGCAGTTCTTC.

This chain joins TRBV13 and TRBJ1-1; D unresolved. Trimming shortened V by 2 bases and J by 3 bases, and 10 bases separated the two germline ends. The germline V gene has CDR1 PRHDT and CDR2 FYEKMQ (reference sequence). The CDR3 spans 14 residues. The CDR3 DNA sequence: TGTGCCAGCAGCTTAAATCTAGCGGACACTGAAGCTTTCTTT. Its protein product is CASSLNLADTEAFF.

This clone came up a few times. The chain couples TRBV10-1 to TRBJ1-6; tentative D call: TRBD1 (5 bases). Germline V gene sequence: CDR1 WNHNN, CDR2 SYGVQD (reference sequence). This CDR3 has 14 amino acids. The V and J ends lost 8 bases and 9 bases respectively, with 17 bases between them. CDR3 in DNA: TGCGCCAGCTCACCGACGGGGGGTAGTTCACCCCTCCACTTT. Protein: CASSPTGGSSPLHF.

The genes are TRBV2 and TRBJ2-3; 12 bases are shared with TRBD2. V lost 5 bases and J lost 2; bases outside the gene matches: 8. CDR3 length equals 17 residues. CDR1 SNHLY and CDR2 FYNNEI come from the germline V gene. The CDR3 spells CASSLRLAGATTDTQYF. The CDR3, as DNA: TGTGCCAGCAGTTTGAGACTAGCGGGGGCCACCACAGATACGCAGTATTTT. The full variable domain, rest sourced from reference TRBV2 and TRBJ2-3, is EPEVTQTPSHQVTQMGQEVILRCVPISNHLYFYWYRQILGQKVEFLVSFYNNEISEKSEIFDDQFSVERPDGSNFTLKIRSTKLEDSAMYFCASSLRLAGATTDTQYFGPGTRLTVL.